The 28 T cell receptor beta chains below come from one sample, sequenced in a study of early T cells in non-severe SARS-CoV-2 infection. From the 5' RACE reads, TCRdb called clonotypes with MiXCR, one entry per CDR3 protein. This table holds 87,000 or so distinct CDR3 sequences, 9% to 15% found once. Input material: whole blood. The source of these receptors is an adult who was a healthcare worker with PCR-confirmed SARS-CoV-2 infection or an uninfected control (not recorded which).

This clonotype has just a few counts. The chain links TRBV5-1 to TRBJ2-3; D is ambiguous. CDR1 is SGHRS and CDR2 is YFSETQ in the germline V gene. Trimming cost V 0 bases and J 2 bases, with 13 bases left between them. This CDR3 is 16 amino acids long. The CDR3 DNA follows: TGCGCCAGCAGCTTGGCCGCCCGGCGGCTCACAGATACGCAGTATTTT. It is translated as CASSLAARRLTDTQYF.

This clonotype was counted a few times. The rearrangement joins TRBV20-1 to TRBJ2-3; TRBD2 agrees at 7 bases. V lost 2 bases, J lost 7 bases, and 12 bases stayed unmatched. This CDR3 comprises 15 residues. Germline V lookup: CDR1 DFQATT, CDR2 SNEGSKA (reference sequence). The CDR3 coding sequence is TGCAGTGCTAGACCCGGGACTAAGAATTTATATACGCAGTATTTT. Translated, it gives CSARPGTKNLYTQYF.

In this sample, this clonotype turned up a few times. The J gene is TRBJ1-1, the V gene TRBV12-3 or TRBV12-4; 9 nucleotides agree with TRBD1. J lost 0 bases, V lost 3 bases, and 5 bases had no gene match. CDR3 size: 16 residues. The CDR3 nucleotides are TGTGCCAGCAGTTTCCGGACAGGGGTCATGAACACTGAAGCTTTCTTT. Protein: CASSFRTGVMNTEAFF.

About this clonotype: One junction end does not reproduce the germline sequence, and a read error may be involved. The chain is built from TRBV7-7 and TRBJ2-5; 8 nucleotides agree with TRBD1. Germline V gives CDR1 SSHAT, CDR2 FNYEAQ (reference sequence). The CDR3 is 15 residues long. CDR3 sequence reads: CASSGGQGPQETQYF. CDR3 in DNA: TGTGCTAGCAGCGGCGGACAGGGCCCCCAAGAGACCCAGTACTTC.

This chain joins TRBV5-1 and TRBJ2-3; D may be TRBD2 (5 bases). Germline values: CDR1 SGHRS, CDR2 YFSETQ. This CDR3 has 14 residues. Trimming took off 1 base at V and 4 bases at J, with 10 bases between the two ends. The CDR3 DNA is TGCGCCAGCAGCTTGCTTCCCGGGGCAGATACGCAGTATTTT. As protein: CASSLLPGADTQYF.

This clonotype was counted ten times or more. V usage is TRBV19 and J usage is TRBJ2-3, with 7 bases fitting TRBD1. The germline gives CDR1 LNHDA, CDR2 SQIVND (reference sequence). V shed 5 bases and J 1 base; nucleotides not matched to a gene: 6. The CDR3 is 15 amino acids. The CDR3 loop is CASSRLGQGTDTQYF. CDR3 nucleotides: TGTGCCAGTAGTCGCCTCGGACAGGGCACAGATACGCAGTATTTT.

This clonotype occurred a few times. The rearrangement links TRBV24-1 to TRBJ2-3, with TRBD1 as a possible D gene (5 bases). With 2 bases removed from V and 2 bases from J, the gap between germline ends came to 10 bases. CDR3 length: 15 residues. Germline values: CDR1 KGHDR, CDR2 SFDVKD. The CDR3 sequence: CATSDSTEPTDTQYF. The CDR3 DNA reads TGTGCCACCAGTGATTCGACAGAGCCCACAGATACGCAGTATTTT.

The chain has TRBV6-5 and TRBJ2-1; 8 nucleotides agree with TRBD2. Germline values: CDR1 MNHEY, CDR2 SVGAGI. The trim removed 2 bases at V and 9 bases at J, leaving 9 bases unmatched. The CDR3 sequence is 15 residues long. CDR3 coding DNA: TGTGCCAGCAGTTACACCAGCGGGAGTCGGAGTGAGCAGTTCTTC. Translation gives CASSYTSGSRSEQFF.

The V and J genes are TRBV5-1 and TRBJ2-3; no definite D call. Germline V gene data show CDR1 as SGHRS and CDR2 as YFSETQ. This CDR3 comprises 17 residues. The V and J ends lost 0 bases and 2 bases respectively, with 16 bases between them. The CDR3 DNA follows: TGCGCCAGCAGCTTGGGGCTCCGGGTTATCCCCACAGATACGCAGTATTTT. Translation gives CASSLGLRVIPTDTQYF.

This clonotype was seen a handful of times. The rearrangement uses TRBV4-1 and TRBJ1-2; 7 bases are shared with TRBD1. J lost 0 bases, V lost 1 base, and 11 bases had no gene match. The CDR3 is made up of 18 amino acids. Germline V gives CDR1 MGHRA, CDR2 YSYEKL. CDR3: CASSQGSYRGWTNYGYTF. The DNA for the CDR3 is TGCGCCAGCAGCCAAGGATCTTACAGGGGATGGACTAACTATGGCTACACCTTC.

J is TRBJ2-5 and V is TRBV5-1; a weak D match, TRBD1 (6 bases). Germline V lookup: CDR1 SGHRS, CDR2 YFSETQ. V lost 4 bases to trimming and J lost 0 bases, with 19 bases between them. This CDR3 spans 17 amino acids. The CDR3: CASSLRGGQRYQETQYF. CDR3 nucleotides: TGCGCCAGCAGCCTACGAGGAGGACAGCGGTACCAAGAGACCCAGTACTTC. Full variable domain (remainder filled in from reference TRBV5-1 and TRBJ2-5): KAGVTQTPRYLIKTRGQQVTLSCSPISGHRSVSWYQQTPGQGLQFLFEYFSETQRNKGNFPGRFSGRQFSNSRSEMNVSTLELGDSALYLCASSLRGGQRYQETQYFGPGTRLLVL.

The chain links TRBV20-1 to TRBJ2-7, with D possibly being TRBD1 (6 bases). This CDR3 has 12 residues. Germline V CDR1 and CDR2: DFQATT, SNEGSKA (reference sequence). V shed 4 bases and J shed 3 bases, with 10 bases lying between them. As DNA, the CDR3 is TGCAGTGCTATGGGACAATTCTACGAGCAGTACTTC. Translated, it gives CSAMGQFYEQYF.

There are a few counts of this clonotype. V and J are TRBV20-1 and TRBJ1-6; 10 bases are shared with TRBD1. The CDR3 has 14 amino acids. The germline V gene encodes CDR1 DFQATT and CDR2 SNEGSKA (reference sequence). V trimming: 6 bases; J trimming: 9 bases; junction bases outside the gene matches: 8. The CDR3, as DNA: TGCAGTGCCTCGCCGGGACAGGGGCCTTCACCCCTCCACTTT. It yields the protein CSASPGQGPSPLHF.

A few counts support this clonotype. This sequence joins TRBV25-1 and TRBJ2-5; no firm D call. V was trimmed by 5 bases and J by 4 bases, leaving 2 bases between them. This CDR3 has 10 amino acids. The germline V gene encodes CDR1 MGHDK and CDR2 SYGVNS. The CDR3 coding sequence is TGTGCCAGCAGTAGAGAGACCCAGTACTTC. Its translation: CASSRETQYF.

This clonotype was observed a few times. The gene calls are TRBV4-3 and TRBJ1-3; no definite D call. CDR3 size: 15 residues. The V end lost 1 base, the J end lost 3 bases, and 10 bases lay between the germline ends. The germline V gene encodes CDR1 LGHNA and CDR2 YSLEER. The chain's CDR3 is CASSQVRGNGNTIYF. DNA for the CDR3: TGCGCCAGCAGCCAAGTCCGGGGAAATGGAAACACCATATATTTT.

V and J are TRBV29-1 and TRBJ2-3, with TRBD2 matching 7 bases. V lost 8 bases to trimming and J lost 2 bases; unmatched junction nucleotides: 7. Germline V gene lookup returns CDR1 SQVTM and CDR2 ANQGSEA. CDR3 length: 13 residues. CDR3 coding DNA: TGCAGCATTAGGCTAGCGGACACAGATACGCAGTATTTT. Encoded protein: CSIRLADTDTQYF.

This clonotype has just a few counts. The chain has TRBV6-2 or TRBV6-3 and TRBJ1-1; 7 bases fit TRBD1. V lost 6 bases and J lost 6; bases outside the gene matches: 13. The CDR3 extends over 15 amino acids. Germline loops: CDR1 MNHEY, CDR2 SVGEGT. CDR3 nucleotides: TGTGCCAGCAGCCCCAACACAGGGGACAGCGCTGAAGCTTTCTTT. Translated, it gives CASSPNTGDSAEAFF.

A few counts support this clonotype. The chain's CDR3 is CASSSYGPKGGQYF. The CDR3 region has the DNA TGTGCCAGCAGCTCTTACGGGCCTAAAGGGGGCCAGTACTTC. The chain is built from TRBV11-2 and TRBJ2-5, with D maybe TRBD1 (6 bases). This CDR3 comprises 14 residues. Germline loops: CDR1 SGHAT, CDR2 FQNNGV. V was cut by 4 bases and J by 10 bases, with 19 bases left in between.

The chain has TRBV6-6 and TRBJ1-5; D is unresolved. CDR3 size: 13 residues. Germline CDR1 and CDR2: MNHNY and SVGAGI (reference sequence). V was clipped by 6 bases and J by 0 bases, with 6 bases between them. The CDR3 loop is CASREASNQPQHF. The CDR3 DNA reads TGTGCCAGCAGGGAAGCTAGCAATCAGCCCCAGCATTTT.

This clonotype appeared a few times. The chain has TRBV29-1 and TRBJ2-1, with D possibly TRBD2 on 6 matching bases. The CDR3 covers 14 residues. Trimming removed 4 bases at V and 0 bases at J, with 10 bases between. Germline V gene data show CDR1 as SQVTM and CDR2 as ANQGSEA. The chain's CDR3 is CSVARGSSYNEQFF. As DNA, the CDR3 is TGCAGCGTTGCCCGGGGGAGCTCCTACAATGAGCAGTTCTTC.

This clonotype was recorded at least ten times. This rearrangement joins TRBV5-1 to TRBJ2-2; TRBD2 matches at 11 bases. Losses at the gene ends were 4 bases for V and 6 bases for J; bases not matched to a gene: 2. The CDR3 is 14 amino acids. Germline lookup yields CDR1 SGHRS and CDR2 YFSETQ. This CDR3 is CASSGSGRAGELFF. Written as DNA, the CDR3 is TGCGCCAGCAGCGGTAGCGGGAGGGCCGGGGAGCTGTTTTTT.

This clonotype was detected ten times or more. This chain links TRBV19 with TRBJ2-7, with 10 nucleotides matching TRBD1. V was clipped by 5 bases and J by 6 bases; unmatched bases: 7. Per germline, CDR1 LNHDA and CDR2 SQIVND (reference sequence). The CDR3 is 14 amino acids. This CDR3 is CASSGRDRGREQYF. The DNA of the CDR3 is TGTGCCAGTAGTGGCCGGGACAGGGGACGCGAGCAGTACTTC. Complete variable domain (other parts from reference TRBV19 and TRBJ2-7): DGGITQSPKYLFRKEGQNVTLSCEQNLNHDAMYWYRQDPGQGLRLIYYSQIVNDFQKGDIAEGYSVSREKKESFPLTVTSAQKNPTAFYLCASSGRDRGREQYFGPGTRLTVT.

This clonotype has a handful of counts. The chain links TRBV7-9 to TRBJ1-1; D possibly corresponds to TRBD1 (6 bases). CDR3 length: 13 amino acids. V gave up 5 bases and J gave up 4 bases, with 11 bases separating them. Per germline, CDR1 SEHNR and CDR2 FQNEAQ (reference sequence). In nucleotides, the CDR3 is TGTGCCAGCAGCACAACAGGGATCACTGAAGCTTTCTTT. It specifies CASSTTGITEAFF. Combining the CDR3 with reference TRBV7-9 and TRBJ1-1 gives the whole variable domain DTGVSQNPRHKITKRGQNVTFRCDPISEHNRLYWYRQTLGQGPEFLTYFQNEAQLEKSRLLSDRFSAERPKGSFSTLEIQRTEQGDSAMYLCASSTTGITEAFFGQGTRLTVV.

V usage is TRBV18 and J usage is TRBJ2-5; 8 bases are a match to TRBD1. The CDR3 loop spans 15 amino acids. V was clipped by 3 bases and J by 4 bases; unmatched bases: 7. Germline values: CDR1 KGHSH, CDR2 LQKENI. The CDR3 region is CASSPGQGRVETQYF. The CDR3 DNA is TGTGCCAGCTCACCCGGACAGGGAAGGGTAGAGACCCAGTACTTC.

The chain is built from TRBV3-1 and TRBJ2-5; D gene ambiguous. Germline CDR1 LGHDT, CDR2 YNNKEL (reference sequence). V lost 2 bases to trimming and J lost 5 bases, with 15 bases between them. The CDR3 loop spans 15 amino acids. The CDR3 protein is CASSQHDRNFETQYF. The CDR3 DNA is TGTGCCAGCAGCCAACATGACCGGAACTTCGAGACCCAGTACTTC.

This clonotype was seen only a few times. This chain uses TRBV18 with TRBJ1-4; 7 bases align to TRBD1. The germline V gene encodes CDR1 KGHSH and CDR2 LQKENI. CDR3 size: 15 residues. Germline trimming cut 3 bases from V and 1 base from J; bases unmatched to any gene: 2. DNA of the CDR3: TGTGCCAGCTCACCTTGGGACAGAACTAATGAAAAACTGTTTTTT. It encodes CASSPWDRTNEKLFF.

The table lists this clonotype with many counts. The CDR3 nucleotides read TGTGCCAGCAGCTTATCGGAACTAGCTAACAAGAATGAGCAGTTCTTC. It is translated as CASSLSELANKNEQFF. The V and J genes are TRBV13 and TRBJ2-1, with D perhaps matching TRBD2 (6 bases). The CDR3 contains 16 residues. In germline, CDR1 is PRHDT, CDR2 FYEKMQ (reference sequence). The V end was cut by 2 bases, the J end by 7 bases, with 18 bases between.

The rearrangement uses TRBV29-1 and TRBJ2-1; TRBD1 agrees at 7 bases. V lost 8 bases to trimming and J lost 15 bases; unmatched junction nucleotides: 7. Germline lookup yields CDR1 SQVTM and CDR2 ANQGSEA. CDR3 size: 9 residues. The CDR3 reads CSFRDSGFF. CDR3 coding DNA: TGCAGCTTCCGGGACAGCGGGTTCTTC.